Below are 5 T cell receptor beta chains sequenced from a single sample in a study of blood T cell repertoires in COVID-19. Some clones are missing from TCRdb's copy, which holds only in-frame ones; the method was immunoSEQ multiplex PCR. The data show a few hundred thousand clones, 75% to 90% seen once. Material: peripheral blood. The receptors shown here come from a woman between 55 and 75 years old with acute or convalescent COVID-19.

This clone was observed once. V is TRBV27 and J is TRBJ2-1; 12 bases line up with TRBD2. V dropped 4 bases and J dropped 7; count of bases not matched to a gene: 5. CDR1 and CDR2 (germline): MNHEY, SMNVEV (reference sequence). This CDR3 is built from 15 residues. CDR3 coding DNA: TGTGCCAGCAGTTCCGGACTAGCGGGAATGAATGAGCAGTTCTTC. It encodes CASSSGLAGMNEQFF.

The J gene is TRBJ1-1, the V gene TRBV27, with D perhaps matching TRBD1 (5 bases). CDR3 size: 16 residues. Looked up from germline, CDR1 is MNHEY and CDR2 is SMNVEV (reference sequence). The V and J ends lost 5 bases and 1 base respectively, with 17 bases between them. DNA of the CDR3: TGTGCCAGCAGTCCCGTACGCTTGGGGCCGAACACTGAAGCTTTCTTT. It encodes CASSPVRLGPNTEAFF.

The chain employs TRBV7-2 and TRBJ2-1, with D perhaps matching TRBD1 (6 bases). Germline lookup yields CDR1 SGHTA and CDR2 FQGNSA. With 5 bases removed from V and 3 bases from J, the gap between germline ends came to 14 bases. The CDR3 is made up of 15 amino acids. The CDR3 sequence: CASSQQGRYYNEQFF. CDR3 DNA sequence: TGTGCCAGCAGCCAGCAGGGGAGATACTACAATGAGCAGTTCTTC.

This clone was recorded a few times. CDR3 sequence reads: CASSFQTGGLQPQHF. The CDR3 DNA follows: TGTGCCAGTAGTTTCCAGACAGGGGGCCTTCAGCCCCAGCATTTT. The chain has TRBV19 and TRBJ1-5; 10 nucleotides match TRBD1. The CDR3 length is 15 residues. Trimming cost V 5 bases and J 6 bases; bases outside gene matches: 7. The germline gives CDR1 LNHDA, CDR2 SQIVND (reference sequence).

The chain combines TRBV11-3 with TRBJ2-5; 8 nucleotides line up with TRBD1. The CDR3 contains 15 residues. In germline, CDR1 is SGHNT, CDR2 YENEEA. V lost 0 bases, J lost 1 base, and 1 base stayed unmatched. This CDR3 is CASSLEGTGQETQYF. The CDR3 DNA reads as TGTGCCAGCAGCTTAGAGGGGACAGGCCAAGAGACCCAGTACTTC.